This entry lists 31 T cell receptor beta chains sequenced from one sample in a study of CD8+CD57+ T cells in acquired aplastic anemia listed by TCRdb under 2018. TCRdb records Illumina HiSeq 2000 as the sequencer. TCR beta VDJ combination and CDR3 sequence profiling used genomic DNA as the template. In TCRdb, the public reads were trimmed at Q25 with fastp and aligned with MiXCR, with productive beta chains retained. Entries that share a CDR3 protein sequence are merged under the most common genes and DNA. The sample data list roughly 130,000 distinct CDR3 sequences, and 48% of these were observed just once. Clones ranked in the top ten supply 2% to 3% of the sample. The sample consisted of sorted CD4+, CD8+, or CD8+CD57+ T cells (not recorded which) from PBMCs. These receptors all come from a human donor in good health, serving as a control.

This clonotype was recorded a few times. The J gene is TRBJ1-6, the V gene TRBV15; D unresolved. This CDR3 contains 14 residues. The V end was cut by 1 base, the J end by 5 bases, with 6 bases between. Germline V lookup: CDR1 LNHNV, CDR2 YYDKDF (reference sequence). The CDR3 loop reads CATSRGSDNSPLHF. CDR3 DNA: TGTGCCACCAGCAGAGGAAGTGATAATTCACCCCTCCACTTT.

V usage is TRBV19 and J usage is TRBJ1-5; a possible D gene is TRBD1 (5 bases). V lost 4 bases and J lost 2, with 6 bases in between. The germline V gene encodes CDR1 LNHDA and CDR2 SQIVND (reference sequence). This CDR3 has 13 amino acids. The CDR3 is CASSRDGNQPQHF. CDR3 bases: TGTGCCAGTAGTAGGGACGGCAATCAGCCCCAGCATTTT.

The rearrangement links TRBV20-1 to TRBJ2-7; 10 bases align to TRBD2. CDR3 length: 14 amino acids. Germline V gives CDR1 DFQATT, CDR2 SNEGSKA (reference sequence). J lost 2 bases, V lost 5 bases, and 6 bases had no gene match. CDR3 loop: CSAAVAGGTYEQYF. Here the CDR3 DNA reads TGCAGTGCTGCCGTAGCGGGGGGCACCTACGAGCAGTACTTC.

There are a few counts of this clonotype. A much more abundant neighbour one base away suggests this may be a read error. V usage is TRBV5-1 and J usage is TRBJ2-1; D unresolved. CDR1 is SGHRS, CDR2 YFSETQ, per germline. The CDR3 has 16 residues. In DNA form, the CDR3 reads TGCGCCAGCAGCTTGAGGTTCGGAAGCTCCTACAATGGGCAGTTCTTC. Residues: CASSLRFGSSYNGQFF.

The chain has TRBV10-1 and TRBJ1-3, with 7 bases identical to TRBD1. Per germline, CDR1 WNHNN and CDR2 SYGVQD (reference sequence). The CDR3 loop spans 14 amino acids. Trimming at V came to 10 bases and at J to 2 bases, leaving 8 bases not matched to a gene. CDR3 nucleotide sequence: TGCGCCAACCTCGAGAGGGGGCCTGGAAACACCATATATTTT. This gives the protein CANLERGPGNTIYF.

Many counts were recorded for this clonotype. A read error may be the cause here, since a much bigger clone is one base away. The gene calls are TRBV7-6 and TRBJ1-2; D remains ambiguous. CDR1 is SGHVS, CDR2 FNYEAQ, per germline. The CDR3 totals 13 residues. The CDR3 protein is CAGSLGQSYGYTF. CDR3 nucleotides: TGTGCCGGCAGCTTAGGGCAAAGCTATGGCTACACCTTC.

The gene calls are TRBV9 and TRBJ2-3, with D tentatively TRBD1 (6 bases). The V gene lost 3 bases and the J gene lost 5 bases, with 16 bases spanning the gap. Germline CDR1 is SGDLS and CDR2 is YYNGEE. The CDR3 contains 15 residues. CDR3 amino acids: CASSGQQGRGDTQYF. The CDR3 DNA reads TGTGCCAGCAGCGGACAACAGGGACGGGGAGATACGCAGTATTTT.

This rearrangement joins TRBV2 to TRBJ1-6; TRBD1 is a possible D gene (6 bases). CDR1 and CDR2 from the germline V gene are SNHLY and FYNNEI. The CDR3 covers 14 residues. Trimming cost V 3 bases and J 8 bases, with 11 bases left between them. CDR3 in DNA: TGTGCCAGCAGTGACCCGGGGGCGCATTCACCCCTCCACTTT. Its translation is CASSDPGAHSPLHF.

V is TRBV3-1 and J is TRBJ2-2; TRBD2 agrees at 12 bases. The CDR3 has 18 amino acids. Germline CDR1 LGHDT, CDR2 YNNKEL (reference sequence). The V segment lost 4 bases and the J segment 1 base; nucleotides outside the gene matches: 7. CDR3 sequence (DNA): TGTGCCAGCAGCCGGCCTAGCGGGGGGGCCGTGAACACCGGGGAGCTGTTTTTT. Translating gives CASSRPSGGAVNTGELFF.

CDR3 loop: CATSRVVSEQETQYF. In nucleotides, the CDR3 is TGTGCCACCAGCAGAGTAGTGTCTGAGCAAGAGACCCAGTACTTC. The chain combines TRBV15 with TRBJ2-5, with D uncertain. CDR1 and CDR2 from the germline V gene are LNHNV and YYDKDF (reference sequence). The CDR3 runs 15 residues. The V end lost 1 base, the J end lost 2 bases, and 11 bases lay between the germline ends.

As regards this clonotype: An end of the junction does not agree with germline; a read error may underlie this. V gene TRBV20-1 combines with J gene TRBJ2-7; 7 bases fit TRBD2. This CDR3 contains 19 residues. The germline V gene encodes CDR1 DFQATT and CDR2 SNEGSKA (reference sequence). The CDR3 loop reads CSARSQPAGENTDSGEQHF. CDR3 DNA: TGCAGTGCTAGATCTCAACCGGCGGGAGAAAATACCGATTCGGGCGAGCAGCACTTC.

On this clonotype itself: This sequence may be a read error, since a much larger clone differs from it by one base. The V call is TRBV12-3 or TRBV12-4, the J call TRBJ2-1; TRBD2 might be the D (7 bases). The CDR3 is 15 residues long. In DNA, the CDR3 is TGTGCCAGCAGTTGGGGGGGCGGGCGAGACAATGGGCAGTTCTTC. Protein: CASSWGGGRDNGQFF.

The chain employs TRBV10-3 and TRBJ1-2; TRBD1 is a possible D gene (6 bases). V dropped 4 bases and J dropped 8 bases, with 14 bases sitting between them. CDR3 length: 13 residues. Germline CDR1 reads ENHRY; CDR2 reads SYGVKD. The CDR3 sequence: CAISGDRSEGYTF. The CDR3 DNA sequence: TGTGCCATCAGTGGAGACAGGTCTGAAGGCTACACCTTC.

This clonotype has at least ten counts. The J gene is TRBJ1-2, the V gene TRBV6-2 or TRBV6-3, with a tentative D call TRBD1 (5 bases). Deletions cut 11 bases from V and 1 base from J, with 11 bases between. Germline V gene lookup returns CDR1 MNHEY and CDR2 SVGEGT. The CDR3 loop spans 12 amino acids. For the CDR3, the DNA is TGTGCCTCGTTGGGGGTTAACTATGGCTACACCTTC. This gives the protein CASLGVNYGYTF.

The rearrangement links TRBV19 to TRBJ1-5; D remains unclear. CDR1 is LNHDA and CDR2 is SQIVND in the germline V gene (reference sequence). With 7 bases removed from V and 6 bases from J, the gap between germline ends came to 19 bases. This CDR3 comprises 15 residues. DNA for the CDR3: TGTGCCAGTACCAGACCTGGGATAGGTGGTCAGCCCCAGCATTTT. Translating it yields CASTRPGIGGQPQHF.

This clonotype was observed many times. The rearrangement links TRBV3-2 to TRBJ2-7; TRBD1, the table's D call, was not compared with the DNA. TRBV3-2 is an annotated pseudogene. This CDR3 has 14 amino acids. The CDR3 DNA reads as TGTGCCAGCAGCCCACGGGACAGGGGCTACGAGCAGTACTTC. It encodes CASSPRDRGYEQYF.

The sample holds many counts of this clonotype. DNA for the CDR3: TGTGCCATCAGTGAACACCGGGACAGGGTAGCCGACGTCTATGGCTACACCTTC. Translated: CAISEHRDRVADVYGYTF. This chain links TRBV10-3 with TRBJ1-2; 9 bases align to TRBD1. J was trimmed by 4 bases and V by 3 bases; bases with no gene match: 15. CDR3 length: 18 residues. Germline V CDR1 and CDR2: ENHRY, SYGVKD.

This clonotype was seen more than once but under ten times. The genes are TRBV25-1 and TRBJ2-1; D unresolved. CDR3 length: 15 amino acids. CDR1 and CDR2 (germline): MGHDK, SYGVNS. The V end was cut by 7 bases, the J end by 1 base, with 14 bases between. The CDR3 reads CASMWSGSSYNEQFF. The CDR3 DNA sequence: TGTGCCAGCATGTGGTCAGGCTCTTCCTACAATGAGCAGTTCTTC.

This clonotype came up a few times. The gene calls are TRBV12-3 or TRBV12-4 and TRBJ1-2; the match to TRBD1 covers 9 bases. This CDR3 contains 15 residues. J was trimmed by 3 bases and V by 0 bases; bases with no gene match: 2. CDR3 loop: CASSLAGQGDYGYTF. In DNA, the CDR3 is TGTGCCAGCAGTTTAGCGGGACAGGGTGACTATGGCTACACCTTC.

The chain combines TRBV29-1 with TRBJ1-6; maybe TRBD1 (6 bases). Trimming left V 6 bases short and J 5 bases short, with 14 bases between. This CDR3 has 14 amino acids. The V gene's germline CDR1 is SQVTM and CDR2 ANQGSEA. For the CDR3, the DNA is TGCAGCGTGGGGGCAAGGAATCATAATTCACCCCTCCACTTT. Its protein product is CSVGARNHNSPLHF.

This clonotype turned up a few times. The gene calls are TRBV2 and TRBJ2-4, with unresolved D. The length of the CDR3 is 14 residues. Germline V gene sequence: CDR1 SNHLY, CDR2 FYNNEI. Trimming removed 1 base from V and 7 bases from J, with 11 bases in between. Written as DNA, the CDR3 is TGTGCCAGCAGTGAAGGTAATGATCGGAACATTCAGTACTTC. Its translation: CASSEGNDRNIQYF.

This clonotype was picked up many times. V gene TRBV6-5 combines with J gene TRBJ2-1, with TRBD1 matching over 11 bases. Germline V lookup: CDR1 MNHEY, CDR2 SVGAGI. The CDR3 sequence is 17 residues long. The V segment lost 0 bases and the J segment 6 bases; nucleotides outside the gene matches: 7. CDR3 region: CASSYSTPGTGGNEQFF. CDR3 nucleotide sequence: TGTGCCAGCAGTTACTCGACCCCCGGGACAGGGGGCAATGAGCAGTTCTTC.

The CDR3 loop is CATSDGASSGANVLTF. The CDR3 coding sequence is TGTGCCACCAGTGATGGGGCCAGCTCTGGGGCCAACGTCCTGACTTTC. This chain connects TRBV24-1 to TRBJ2-6, with D possibly TRBD1 on 5 matching bases. The CDR3 runs to 16 residues. CDR1 is KGHDR, CDR2 SFDVKD, per germline. Trimming pared 3 bases from V and 0 bases from J, leaving 8 bases between.

The chain links TRBV20-1 to TRBJ2-3, with D unresolved. This CDR3 comprises 13 residues. Germline-derived CDR1 and CDR2 are DFQATT and SNEGSKA (reference sequence). Trimming left V 4 bases short and J 2 bases short, with 10 bases between. Here the CDR3 reads CSANWANTDTQYF. The CDR3, as DNA: TGCAGTGCTAACTGGGCAAACACAGATACGCAGTATTTT.

A word on this clonotype: A much larger clonotype is one base distant, so this may be a read error. The gene calls are TRBV27 and TRBJ1-5; D is uncertain. The V gene lost 5 bases and the J gene lost 5 bases, with 7 bases spanning the gap. This CDR3 is 12 amino acids long. Looked up from germline, CDR1 is MNHEY and CDR2 is SMNVEV (reference sequence). The CDR3 spells CASSLRDQPQHF. CDR3 DNA sequence: TGTGCCAGCAGTCTTAGAGATCAGCCCCAGCATTTT.

This chain joins TRBV5-1 and TRBJ1-1; possibly TRBD1 for D (5 bases). CDR3 size: 13 residues. V lost 3 bases and J 5 bases, leaving 11 bases between the germline ends. Germline CDR1 is SGHRS and CDR2 is YFSETQ. The CDR3 is CASSSEGETEAFF. The CDR3 bases are TGCGCCAGCAGCTCGGAAGGGGAAACTGAAGCTTTCTTT.

CDR3 nucleotide sequence: TGTGCCAGCAGTGAATGTGGAGGAGGGGGCAGTGCTACCCGATCGGATTCACCCCTCCACTTT. Its protein product is CASSECGGGGSATRSDSPLHF. V is TRBV25-1 and J is TRBJ1-6; 7 nucleotides match TRBD1. This CDR3 region has 21 residues. The germline gives CDR1 MGHDK, CDR2 SYGVNS. The junction had 23 bases not matched to a gene; V was cut back by 1 base and J by 8 bases. Using reference TRBV25-1 and TRBJ1-6 for the parts outside the CDR3, the full variable domain is EADIYQTPRYLVIGTGKKITLECSQTMGHDKMYWYQQDPGMELHLIHYSYGVNSTEKGDLSSESTVSRIRTEHFPLTLESARPSHTSQYLCASSECGGGGSATRSDSPLHFGNGTRLTVT.

The chain has TRBV20-1 and TRBJ2-7; 13 bases align to TRBD2. The CDR3 consists of 14 residues. J was trimmed by 1 base and V by 6 bases; bases with no gene match: 3. Germline loops: CDR1 DFQATT, CDR2 SNEGSKA (reference sequence). CDR3 DNA: TGCAGTGCCACGGGACTAGCGGGATCCTACGAGCAGTACTTC. It is translated as CSATGLAGSYEQYF.

This clonotype turned up a few times. The chain uses TRBV29-1 and TRBJ2-1; tentative D call: TRBD1 (6 bases). This CDR3 has 13 residues. V was clipped by 2 bases and J by 4 bases, with 9 bases between them. The germline CDR1 and CDR2 sequences are SQVTM and ANQGSEA. The CDR3 DNA is TGCAGCGTTGAACAGGGGATATACAATGAGCAGTTCTTC. It is translated as CSVEQGIYNEQFF.

This rearrangement joins TRBV24-1 to TRBJ2-2; tentatively, D is TRBD1 (5 bases). The CDR3 sequence is 15 residues long. The ends were cut back, 3 bases at V and 4 bases at J, with 11 bases in the middle. From germline, CDR1 is KGHDR and CDR2 SFDVKD. The CDR3 DNA reads TGTGCCACCAGTGATCCGACAGAGCTCACCGGGGAGCTGTTTTTT. As protein: CATSDPTELTGELFF.

This clonotype was observed once. The rearrangement uses TRBV29-1 and TRBJ2-2; D gene uncertain. This CDR3 region has 13 residues. V lost 8 bases to trimming and J lost 0 bases, with 10 bases between them. Germline V gene data show CDR1 as SQVTM and CDR2 as ANQGSEA. This CDR3 reads CSTGCANTGELFF. The CDR3 DNA reads TGCAGCACGGGCTGTGCGAACACCGGGGAGCTGTTTTTT.